The 8 T cell receptor beta chains below come from one sample, sequenced in a study of chemoradiotherapy in HPV16-positive cancers. Produced via immunoSEQ multiplex PCR; TCRdb's table is partial and in-frame only. This sample carries about 53,000 clones, roughly nine tenths of them seen once, and the ten largest clones take 3% to 4%. Sequencing was performed on blood, taken from a patient who underwent chemoradiotherapy. Every receptor here comes from a human donor with HPV-associated anogenital cancer.

This chain connects TRBV12-5 to TRBJ1-1; TRBD1 is a possible D gene (5 bases). The CDR3 sequence is 13 residues long. Deletions cut 5 bases from V and 4 bases from J, with 11 bases between. Germline lookup yields CDR1 LGHNT and CDR2 FRNRAP. This CDR3 is CASGHRDGTEAFF. CDR3 coding DNA: TGTGCTAGTGGTCACCGGGACGGCACTGAAGCTTTCTTT.

This chain links TRBV9 with TRBJ2-5; 7 bases line up with TRBD1. Germline CDR1 SGDLS, CDR2 YYNGEE. This CDR3 region has 16 residues. V lost 3 bases and J lost 2; bases outside the gene matches: 10. CDR3 residues: CASSAYRDRPQETQYF. The CDR3 region has the DNA TGTGCCAGCAGCGCCTACCGGGACAGACCACAAGAGACCCAGTACTTC.

The rearrangement links TRBV5-4 to TRBJ1-2, with 10 bases aligning to TRBD1. Germline lookup yields CDR1 SGHNT and CDR2 YYREEE (reference sequence). Germline trimming cut 9 bases from V and 5 bases from J; bases unmatched to any gene: 7. The CDR3 is 13 amino acids. The CDR3 reads CATRDRGRYGYTF. As DNA, the CDR3 is TGTGCCACTCGGGACAGGGGTCGGTATGGCTACACCTTC.

The chain couples TRBV9 to TRBJ2-3; D is perhaps TRBD1 (6 bases). This CDR3 region has 15 residues. Germline V gives CDR1 SGDLS, CDR2 YYNGEE. V lost 0 bases, J lost 4 bases, and 12 bases lay in between. The CDR3 spells CASSVVVGASDTQYF. As DNA, the CDR3 is TGTGCCAGCAGCGTAGTTGTGGGGGCCTCAGATACGCAGTATTTT. Based on the CDR3 plus reference TRBV9 and TRBJ2-3, the full variable domain is DSGVTQTPKHLITATGQRVTLRCSPRSGDLSVYWYQQSLDQGLQFLIQYYNGEERAKGNILERFSAQQFPDLHSELNLSSLELGDSALYFCASSVVVGASDTQYFGPGTRLTVL.

The chain joins TRBV5-1 to TRBJ1-2; 7 bases match TRBD1. With V trimmed by 2 bases and J by 7 bases, 14 bases remained unmatched. The length of the CDR3 is 16 residues. CDR1 and CDR2 (germline): SGHRS, YFSETQ. The CDR3, as DNA: TGCGCCAGCAGCTTCGATGCGACAGGGATGGTTGGTGGCTACACCTTC. Translating it yields CASSFDATGMVGGYTF.

The gene calls are TRBV7-2 and TRBJ1-4; weak D call: TRBD1 (6 bases). Germline CDR1 and CDR2: SGHTA and FQGNSA. The CDR3 has 14 amino acids. V lost 5 bases and J lost 8, with 15 bases in between. This chain's CDR3 is CASSQGQGGEKLFF. CDR3 sequence (DNA): TGTGCCAGCAGCCAGGGGCAGGGAGGCGAAAAACTGTTTTTT.

The rearrangement joins TRBV7-3 to TRBJ2-5, with 8 bases aligning to TRBD1. V shed 4 bases, J shed 4 bases, and the junction held 8 bases outside the gene matches. The CDR3 totals 15 residues. Germline V gene sequence: CDR1 SGHTA, CDR2 FQGTGA. The CDR3 nucleotides read TGTGCCAGCAGCTCCTCGACAGGGGTGGGAGAGACCCAGTACTTC. Amino acid sequence: CASSSSTGVGETQYF.

V usage is TRBV19 and J usage is TRBJ2-3; D is unclear. Per germline, CDR1 LNHDA and CDR2 SQIVND (reference sequence). The CDR3 extends over 12 amino acids. The V end was cut by 5 bases, the J end by 4 bases, with 7 bases between. The CDR3 sequence is CASSQVSDTQYF. The CDR3 nucleotides are TGTGCCAGTAGTCAAGTGTCAGATACGCAGTATTTT.